A single sample is the source of the 3 T cell receptor beta chains below, sequenced in a study of shared clonotypes between healthy human individuals. The repertoire was sequenced with immunoSEQ multiplex PCR; TCRdb's copy has only in-frame clones and lacks some. Altogether hundreds of thousands of clones are present, roughly 79% being singletons, with the ten largest covering 12%. Sequenced input: PBMCs. These receptors all come from a middle-aged woman in good health. Some clones in this sample may be carry-over from other donors' samples.

This chain links TRBV9 with TRBJ1-2; D is uncertain. Germline CDR1 is SGDLS and CDR2 is YYNGEE. V was cut by 4 bases and J by 1 base, with 14 bases left in between. CDR3 length: 15 residues. The CDR3 DNA sequence: TGTGCCAGCAGCACCCGCCCAGAAGGTAACTATGGCTACACCTTC. It is translated as CASSTRPEGNYGYTF.

The rearrangement links TRBV11-2 to TRBJ2-7; the match to TRBD1 covers 7 bases. The germline gives CDR1 SGHAT, CDR2 FQNNGV. The junction had 9 bases not matched to a gene; V was cut back by 1 base and J by 6 bases. CDR3 size: 15 residues. The CDR3 DNA sequence: TGTGCCAGCAGCTTAGGCGGGTGGACAGGCCTCGAGCAGTACTTC. Its protein product is CASSLGGWTGLEQYF.

V and J are TRBV28 and TRBJ2-7; D perhaps matches TRBD1 (6 bases). The V gene lost 2 bases and the J gene lost 0 bases, with 17 bases spanning the gap. CDR1 and CDR2 from the germline V gene are MDHEN and SYDVKM. This CDR3 spans 17 amino acids. CDR3 residues: CASSLVSGVTTSYEQYF. CDR3 nucleotides: TGTGCCAGCAGTTTAGTATCAGGGGTCACAACCTCCTACGAGCAGTACTTC.